A single sample is the source of the 7 T cell receptor beta chains below, sequenced in a study of T cells after yellow fever vaccination. TCRdb ran MiXCR on the 5' RACE reads and lists one entry per CDR3 protein. The sample lists about 310,000 distinct CDR3 sequences; 3% to 4.5% were seen once. The sample here was PBMCs, taken on the day of the yellow fever booster vaccination. Receptors were obtained from a man between 18 and 29 years old who received the YFV17D yellow fever vaccine.

This clonotype came up a few times. The J gene is TRBJ1-1, the V gene TRBV5-1, with 7 nucleotides matching TRBD1. V trimming: 1 base; J trimming: 4 bases; junction bases outside the gene matches: 7. Germline V gene sequence: CDR1 SGHRS, CDR2 YFSETQ. The CDR3 length is 15 residues. CDR3 residues: CASSLYGQGGTEAFF. DNA of the CDR3: TGCGCCAGCAGCTTGTATGGGCAGGGGGGCACTGAAGCTTTCTTT.

This clonotype was counted at least ten times. Its ends do not fully match the called genes, so a read error is possible. The genes are TRBV6-2 or TRBV6-3 and TRBJ1-1; D is unresolved. CDR3 length equals 14 residues. The germline gives CDR1 MNHEY, CDR2 SVGEGT. The CDR3 region is CASSFGGGKTEAFF. In DNA, the CDR3 is TGTGCTAGCAGCTTCGGTGGAGGAAAAACTGAAGCTTTCTTT.

This clonotype appeared many times. The chain's CDR3 is CASGDDRMNTGELFF. The DNA of the CDR3 is TGCGCCAGCGGAGACGACAGAATGAACACCGGGGAGCTGTTTTTT. The rearrangement joins TRBV5-1 to TRBJ2-2; tentative D call: TRBD1 (5 bases). Germline CDR1 is SGHRS and CDR2 is YFSETQ. The CDR3 is 15 amino acids. Trimming removed 7 bases at V and 1 base at J, with 14 bases between.

This clonotype was seen at least ten times. V usage is TRBV29-1 and J usage is TRBJ2-5; 7 nucleotides match TRBD2. The germline gives CDR1 SQVTM, CDR2 ANQGSEA. Trimming removed 3 bases from V and 1 base from J; junction bases left unmatched: 14. The CDR3 spans 17 residues. The CDR3 nucleotides read TGCAGCGTTGAGGGGGAATCTGACGGGGGGACCCAAGAGACCCAGTACTTC. It specifies CSVEGESDGGTQETQYF.

The J gene is TRBJ2-3, the V gene TRBV28; D possibly matches TRBD1 or TRBD2 (5 bases each). The CDR3 totals 16 residues. The V and J ends lost 5 bases and 0 bases respectively, with 15 bases between them. The germline V gene has CDR1 MDHEN and CDR2 SYDVKM. The DNA of the CDR3 is TGTGCCAGCAGTAAAAGGGACGTCTCTAGCACAGATACGCAGTATTTT. It encodes CASSKRDVSSTDTQYF. Full variable domain (missing parts from reference TRBV28 and TRBJ2-3): DVKVTQSSRYLVKRTGEKVFLECVQDMDHENMFWYRQDPGLGLRLIYFSYDVKMKEKGDIPEGYSVSREKKERFSLILESASTNQTSMYLCASSKRDVSSTDTQYFGPGTRLTVL.

The rearrangement uses TRBV6-1 and TRBJ2-7, with 10 bases identical to TRBD1. The CDR3 loop spans 13 amino acids. Per germline, CDR1 MNHNS and CDR2 SASEGT. V shed 7 bases and J 6 bases; nucleotides not matched to a gene: 6. The CDR3 DNA is TGTGCCAGCACGGGACAGGGGATAGGCGAGCAGTACGTC. Protein sequence: CASTGQGIGEQYV.

There are a few counts of this clonotype. The chain joins TRBV2 to TRBJ2-1, with TRBD2 matching 7 bases. The CDR3 runs 13 residues. Germline loops: CDR1 SNHLY, CDR2 FYNNEI. V dropped 6 bases and J dropped 8; count of bases not matched to a gene: 7. In DNA, the CDR3 is TGTGCCAGCAGGCCCCCGACTAGCTATGAGCAGTTCTTC. It translates to CASRPPTSYEQFF.